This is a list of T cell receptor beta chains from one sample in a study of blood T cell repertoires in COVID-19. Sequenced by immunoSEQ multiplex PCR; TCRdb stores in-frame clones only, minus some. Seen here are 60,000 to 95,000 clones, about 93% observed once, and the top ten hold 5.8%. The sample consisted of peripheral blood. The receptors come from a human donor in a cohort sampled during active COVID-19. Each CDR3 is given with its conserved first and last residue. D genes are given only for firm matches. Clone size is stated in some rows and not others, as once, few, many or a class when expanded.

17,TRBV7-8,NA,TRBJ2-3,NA,TGTGCCAGCAGCAGAGGACAGCTTGGGGGGGTTGCAGATACGCAGTATTTT,CASSRGQLGGVADTQYF
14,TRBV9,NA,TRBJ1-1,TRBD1,TGTGCCAGCAGCCCACAGGGGACGAACACTGAAGCTTTCTTT,CASSPQGTNTEAFF
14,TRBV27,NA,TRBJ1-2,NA,TGTGCCAGCAGTCAAGCCTACGGGGGGGATGGCTACACCTTC,CASSQAYGGDGYTF
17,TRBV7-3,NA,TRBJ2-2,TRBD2,TGTGCCAGCAGCTTAGGACTAGCGGGGGCGGGTACCGGGGAGCTGTTTTTT,CASSLGLAGAGTGELFF
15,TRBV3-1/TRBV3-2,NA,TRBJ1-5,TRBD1,TGTGCCAGCAGCCAAGCAGGACAGGGGTATCAGCCCCAGCATTTT,CASSQAGQGYQPQHF
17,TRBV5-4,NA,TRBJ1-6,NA,TGTGCCAGCAGCGTGGGACACCCGAGCTCCTATAATTCACCCCTCCACTTT,CASSVGHPSSYNSPLHF
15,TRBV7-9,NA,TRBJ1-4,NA,TGTGCCAGCAGCCGGGCTGGACAGACTAATGAAAAACTGTTTTTT,CASSRAGQTNEKLFF
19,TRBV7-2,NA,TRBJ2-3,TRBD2,TGTGCCAGCAGCTTAGCGGGACTAGCGGAGACTTCTAGCACAGATACGCAGTATTTT,CASSLAGLAETSSTDTQYF
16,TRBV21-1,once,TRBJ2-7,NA,TGTGCCAGCAGCAAAGAAAAAGCACAGGGAGGGCGCGAGCAGTACTTC,CASSKEKAQGGREQYF
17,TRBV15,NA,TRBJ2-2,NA,TGTGCCACCAGCAGAGATTTCCTACAGGGGAACACCGGGGAGCTGTTTTTT,CATSRDFLQGNTGELFF
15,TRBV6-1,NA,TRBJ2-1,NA,TGTGCCAGCAGTGAGGGCGCCGCTGTATACAATGAGCAGTTCTTC,CASSEGAAVYNEQFF
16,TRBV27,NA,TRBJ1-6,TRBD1,TGTGCCAGCAGTACGCTACTGACAGGGGCGAATTCACCCCTCCACTTT,CASSTLLTGANSPLHF
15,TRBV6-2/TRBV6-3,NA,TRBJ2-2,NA,TGTGCCAGCAGTTACCGGTCAGGGGACACCGGGGAGCTGTTTTTT,CASSYRSGDTGELFF
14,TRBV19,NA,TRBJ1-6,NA,TGTGCCAGTAGTATAGCAGGGACTTGGTCACCCCTCCACTTT,CASSIAGTWSPLHF
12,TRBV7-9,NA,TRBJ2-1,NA,TGTGCCAGCAGCTCCCAATCAGGGGAGCAGTTCTTC,CASSSQSGEQFF
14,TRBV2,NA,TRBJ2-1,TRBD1,TGTGCCAGTGAGAGGGACAGGGGCATTGGGGAGCAGTTCTTC,CASERDRGIGEQFF
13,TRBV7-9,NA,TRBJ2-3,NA,TGTGCCAGCAGCTCGACTAGCACAGATACGCAGTATTTT,CASSSTSTDTQYF
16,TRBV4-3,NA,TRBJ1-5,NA,TGCGCCAGCAGCCTCCTATGGGCAGGGGAAGGGCAGCCCCAGCATTTT,CASSLLWAGEGQPQHF
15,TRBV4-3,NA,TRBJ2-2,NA,TGCGCCAGCAGGCGGACAGACACAAACACCGGGGAGCTGTTTTTT,CASRRTDTNTGELFF
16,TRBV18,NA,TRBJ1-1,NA,TGTGCCAGCTCACCACCGGGTAGCAGCCCGAACACTGAAGCTTTCTTT,CASSPPGSSPNTEAFF
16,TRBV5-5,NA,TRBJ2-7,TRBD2,TGTGCCAGCAGCCCCGGTAGCGGGGGGGTATCCTACGAGCAGTACTTC,CASSPGSGGVSYEQYF
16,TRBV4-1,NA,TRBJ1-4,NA,TGCGCCAGCAGCCCGGGACTACCGACCACTAATGAAAAACTGTTTTTT,CASSPGLPTTNEKLFF
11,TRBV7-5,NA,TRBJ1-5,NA,TGTGCCAGAAGCTTGCGGTCAGCCCAGCATTTT,CARSLRSAQHF
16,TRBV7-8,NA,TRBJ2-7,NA,TGTGCCAGCAGCTTAGTCGGGTATATAGGGGCAAGCGAGCAGTACTTC,CASSLVGYIGASEQYF
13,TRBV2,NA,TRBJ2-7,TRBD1,TGTGCCATAGAGGGGGCCTACTCCTACGAGCAGTACTTC,CAIEGAYSYEQYF
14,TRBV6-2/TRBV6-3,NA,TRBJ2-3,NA,TGTGCCAGCAGCCCGTCCCTAATCACAGATACGCAGTATTTT,CASSPSLITDTQYF
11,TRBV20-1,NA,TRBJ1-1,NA,TGCAGTGCTCCATCAAACACTGAAGCTTTCTTT,CSAPSNTEAFF
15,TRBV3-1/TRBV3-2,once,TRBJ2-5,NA,TGTGCCAGCAGCCAGGGCGGACAGGGAGGGGAGACCCAGTACTTC,CASSQGGQGGETQYF
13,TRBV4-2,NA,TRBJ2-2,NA,TGTGCCAGCAGCCAAAGCCGCGGCGGGGAGCTGTTTTTT,CASSQSRGGELFF
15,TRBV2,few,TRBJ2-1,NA,TGTGCCAGCAGTGAAGGACTGAGTAGCCTCAATGAGCAGTTCTTC,CASSEGLSSLNEQFF
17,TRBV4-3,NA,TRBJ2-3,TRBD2,TGCGCCAGCAGCCAGGGTCGCCTAGCGGGGGGGCGGGATACGCAGTATTTT,CASSQGRLAGGRDTQYF
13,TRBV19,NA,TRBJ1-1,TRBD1,TGTGCCAGTAGTACCACAGGGGACACTGAAGCTTTCTTT,CASSTTGDTEAFF
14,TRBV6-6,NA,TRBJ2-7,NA,TGTGCCAGCAGTTACTCCAGCGATGCCTACGAGCAGTACTTC,CASSYSSDAYEQYF
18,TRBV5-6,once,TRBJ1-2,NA,TGTGCCAGCAGCTCCGGGGGGCCGGCGAACCACTATAACTATGGCTACACCTTC,CASSSGGPANHYNYGYTF
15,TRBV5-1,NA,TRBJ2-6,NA,TGCGCCAGCAGCTTCATACCGGGAGGGGCCAACGTCCTGACTTTC,CASSFIPGGANVLTF
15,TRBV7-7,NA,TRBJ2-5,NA,TGTGCTAGCAGCGACAAGCCAGACGGGAAAGAGACCCAGTACTTC,CASSDKPDGKETQYF
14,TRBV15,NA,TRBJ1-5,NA,TGTGCCACCGGGACAACTCATAGCAATCAGCCCCAGCATTTT,CATGTTHSNQPQHF
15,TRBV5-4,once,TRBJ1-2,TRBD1,TGTGCCAGCAGCCCTTTCAGGGGGCGCTCGTTTGGCTACACCTTC,CASSPFRGRSFGYTF
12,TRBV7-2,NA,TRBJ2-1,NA,TGTGCCAGCAGCTTAGACTATCGTGAGCAGTTCTTC,CASSLDYREQFF
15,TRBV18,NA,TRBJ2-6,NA,TGTGCCAGCTCACCAGACAGTACTGGGGCCAACGTCCTGACTTTC,CASSPDSTGANVLTF
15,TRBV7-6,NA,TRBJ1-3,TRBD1,TGTGCCAGCAGCAAGGGACAGGGAGCTGGAAACACCATATATTTT,CASSKGQGAGNTIYF
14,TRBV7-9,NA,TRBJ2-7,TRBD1,TGTGCCAGCAGCTTCGACAGGGGAGTCTACGAGCAGTACTTC,CASSFDRGVYEQYF
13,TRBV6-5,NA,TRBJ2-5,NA,TGTGCCAGCGGCTGGACAGTTCAAGAGACCCAGTACTTC,CASGWTVQETQYF
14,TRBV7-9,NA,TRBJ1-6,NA,TGTGCCAGCAGTGGCATGTTCCTTAATTCACCCCTCCACTTT,CASSGMFLNSPLHF
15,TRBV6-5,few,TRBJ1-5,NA,TGTGCCAGCAGCCTATCAGGGCCCGGCAATCAGCCCCAGCATTTT,CASSLSGPGNQPQHF
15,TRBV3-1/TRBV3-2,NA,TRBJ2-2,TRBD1,TGTGCCAGCAGCCAGGGAGACAGGGACACCGGGGAGCTGTTTTTT,CASSQGDRDTGELFF
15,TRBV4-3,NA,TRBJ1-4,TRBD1,TGCGCCAGCAGCCAACCGGACAGGAGGGATGAAAAACTGTTTTTT,CASSQPDRRDEKLFF
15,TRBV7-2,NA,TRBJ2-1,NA,TGTGCCAGCAGCCCCCGGGGAGGGGGGAACAATGAGCAGTTCTTC,CASSPRGGGNNEQFF
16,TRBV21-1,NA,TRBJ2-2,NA,TGTGCCAGCAGCAAAACAGGGCAGGGGTACACCGGGGAGCTGTTTTTT,CASSKTGQGYTGELFF
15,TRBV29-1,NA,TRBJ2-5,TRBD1,TGCAGCGTTGAAGATCGGACAGGCCTCCAAGAGACCCAGTACTTC,CSVEDRTGLQETQYF
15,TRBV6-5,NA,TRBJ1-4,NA,TGTGCCAGCAGTTACTCGCCCACTCGGTCTGAAAAACTGTTTTTT,CASSYSPTRSEKLFF
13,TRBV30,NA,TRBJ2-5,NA,TGTGCCTGGAATCCTGGCGGGTCCGAGACCCAGTACTTC,CAWNPGGSETQYF
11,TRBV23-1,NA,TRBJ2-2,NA,TGCGCCAGCAGTCCTGTAGGGGAGCTGTTTTTT,CASSPVGELFF
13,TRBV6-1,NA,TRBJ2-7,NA,TGTGCCAGCAGTGAAGAATACCTCTATGAGCAGTACTTC,CASSEEYLYEQYF
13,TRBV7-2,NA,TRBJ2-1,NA,TGTGCCAGCAGCTTGCTCAGGGCAAATGAGCAGTTCTTC,CASSLLRANEQFF
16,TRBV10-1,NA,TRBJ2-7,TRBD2,TGCGCCAGCAGTGTCTACCTAGCGGCTAGCTCCTACGAGCAGTACTTC,CASSVYLAASSYEQYF
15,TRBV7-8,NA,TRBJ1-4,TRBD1,TGTGCCAGCAGCGCCAGGGGGTATGATAATGAAAAACTGTTTTTT,CASSARGYDNEKLFF